The 11 T cell receptor beta chains in this list originate from one sample, sequenced in a study of blood T cell repertoires in COVID-19. Clones were sequenced by immunoSEQ multiplex PCR, and TCRdb holds only the in-frame ones, with some missing. The sample has more than 300,000 clones, about 92% seen once. The sequenced sample consisted of PBMCs or T cells enriched from blood (not recorded which). These TCRs come from a woman aged 30 to 39 who had recovered from COVID-19.

This clone was picked up one time. The chain employs TRBV10-3 and TRBJ2-1; possibly TRBD1 for D (6 bases). V was cut by 10 bases and J by 0 bases, with 13 bases left in between. CDR3 size: 14 residues. Germline CDR1 ENHRY, CDR2 SYGVKD. The CDR3 DNA is TGTGCCACAAAGGACAGCAACTCCTACAATGAGCAGTTCTTC. This translates into CATKDSNSYNEQFF.

The chain has TRBV24-1 and TRBJ2-1, with D maybe TRBD2 (6 bases). V was trimmed by 5 bases and J by 0 bases, leaving 25 bases between them. Germline V gene data show CDR1 as KGHDR and CDR2 as SFDVKD. There are 20 residues in the CDR3. The CDR3 DNA reads as TGTGCCACCAGTGCCGGGACCCTTGGGAAGTCCGGGAGCTCCTACAATGAGCAGTTCTTC. Translation gives CATSAGTLGKSGSSYNEQFF.

The gene calls are TRBV7-9 and TRBJ2-7; 9 positions match TRBD1. The ends lost 1 base at V and 0 bases at J; junction bases unmatched: 10. The CDR3 runs to 18 residues. Germline CDR1 is SEHNR and CDR2 is FQNEAQ (reference sequence). The CDR3 bases are TGTGCCAGCAGCTTAGAACAGGGGGCGGGGGAGGCCTCCTACGAGCAGTACTTC. This sequence encodes CASSLEQGAGEASYEQYF.

The chain employs TRBV5-6 and TRBJ1-1; 7 bases are a match to TRBD1. Germline V gene lookup returns CDR1 SGHDT and CDR2 YYEEEE. This CDR3 spans 15 amino acids. V lost 0 bases to trimming and J lost 1 base; unmatched junction nucleotides: 3. The CDR3 bases are TGTGCCAGCAGCTTGGCCGACAGGGCGAACACTGAAGCTTTCTTT. As protein: CASSLADRANTEAFF. Drawing the rest from reference TRBV5-6 and TRBJ1-1, the complete variable domain is DAGVTQSPTHLIKTRGQQVTLRCSPKSGHDTVSWYQQALGQGPQFIFQYYEEEERQRGNFPDRFSGHQFPNYSSELNVNALLLGDSALYLCASSLADRANTEAFFGQGTRLTVV.

This rearrangement joins TRBV4-2 to TRBJ1-3; tentatively, D is TRBD1 (5 bases). The CDR3 extends over 15 amino acids. The germline gives CDR1 LGHNA, CDR2 YNFKEQ. Trimming took 0 bases from V and 4 from J, leaving 10 bases between them. The CDR3 region is CASSQDRQGGNTIYF. The CDR3 bases are TGTGCCAGCAGCCAAGATAGGCAGGGAGGAAACACCATATATTTT.

This clone was found once. This sequence joins TRBV11-3 and TRBJ2-3, with 10 bases matching TRBD1. The CDR3 is made up of 17 amino acids. Trimming removed 0 bases from V and 2 bases from J; junction bases left unmatched: 5. The germline CDR1 and CDR2 sequences are SGHNT and YENEEA. The chain's CDR3 is CASSLDIGTGVTDTQYF. The CDR3 DNA reads TGTGCCAGCAGCTTAGATATAGGGACAGGGGTCACAGATACGCAGTATTTT.

The chain has TRBV29-1 and TRBJ1-1, with 7 bases aligning to TRBD1. Per the germline V gene, CDR1 is SQVTM and CDR2 is ANQGSEA. The ends lost 5 bases at V and 3 bases at J; junction bases unmatched: 9. The CDR3 has 14 residues. CDR3 in amino acids: CSVFEGARDTEAFF. In DNA form, the CDR3 reads TGCAGCGTTTTTGAGGGGGCGCGAGACACTGAAGCTTTCTTT.

The chain combines TRBV5-4 with TRBJ2-7; D might be TRBD2 (6 bases). The CDR3 consists of 17 residues. Trimming pared 0 bases from V and 5 bases from J, leaving 21 bases between. The germline gives CDR1 SGHNT, CDR2 YYREEE (reference sequence). The CDR3: CASSLGQRGGIGDEQYF. Here the CDR3 DNA reads TGTGCCAGCAGCTTGGGTCAGCGTGGCGGGATTGGTGACGAGCAGTACTTC.

This chain connects TRBV28 to TRBJ1-4; D ambiguous. CDR3 length: 14 amino acids. Trimming shortened V by 5 bases and J by 8 bases, and 15 bases separated the two germline ends. CDR1 and CDR2 (germline): MDHEN, SYDVKM. CDR3 DNA sequence: TGTGCCAGCAGTCGGGTCTCCTTTGGGGAAAAACTGTTTTTT. Protein: CASSRVSFGEKLFF.

The rearrangement links TRBV5-1 to TRBJ2-5; D is ambiguous. Trimming took off 10 bases at V and 2 bases at J, with 12 bases between the two ends. Germline V gene data show CDR1 as SGHRS and CDR2 as YFSETQ. The CDR3 spans 12 residues. The CDR3 region has the DNA TGCGCCCCCGGGTCTAGACAAGAGACCCAGTACTTC. This translates into CAPGSRQETQYF. Drawing the rest from reference TRBV5-1 and TRBJ2-5, the complete variable domain is KAGVTQTPRYLIKTRGQQVTLSCSPISGHRSVSWYQQTPGQGLQFLFEYFSETQRNKGNFPGRFSGRQFSNSRSEMNVSTLELGDSALYLCAPGSRQETQYFGPGTRLLVL.

The chain employs TRBV5-4 and TRBJ1-1; D not resolved. V lost 4 bases and J 5 bases, leaving 12 bases between the germline ends. Germline V gives CDR1 SGHNT, CDR2 YYREEE (reference sequence). CDR3 length: 13 residues. CDR3 nucleotide sequence: TGTGCCAGCAGCCTGGGATCGAGGACTGAAGCTTTCTTT. Translated: CASSLGSRTEAFF.